The next 9 T cell receptor beta chains were all read from a single sample in a study of blood T cell repertoires in COVID-19. The table came from immunoSEQ multiplex PCR; TCRdb's copy has only in-frame clones and leaves some out. There are about 340,000 clones in the sample; 88% occur only once, and about 6.7% lies in the top ten. Sequences were obtained from peripheral blood. These receptors were taken from an older woman with COVID-19, enrolled during active disease.

The chain carries TRBV3-1 (or the pseudogene TRBV3-2) and TRBJ1-1; unclear D gene. Trimming stripped 5 bases from V and 4 bases from J, with 11 bases between. The CDR3 has 13 amino acids. Germline V gives CDR1 LGHDT, CDR2 YNNKEL (reference sequence). For the CDR3, the DNA is TGTGCCAGCAGCTACAGTGCGGGCACTGAAGCTTTCTTT. Protein sequence: CASSYSAGTEAFF.

The rearrangement joins TRBV11-3 to TRBJ2-3; 11 nucleotides line up with TRBD2. The germline V gene has CDR1 SGHNT and CDR2 YENEEA. The CDR3 has 15 residues. The junction had 9 bases not matched to a gene; V was cut back by 7 bases and J by 6 bases. DNA of the CDR3: TGTGCCAGCACCGAGACTAGCGGGGCGGTGGATACGCAGTATTTT. Protein product: CASTETSGAVDTQYF. The full variable domain, completed using reference TRBV11-3 and TRBJ2-3, is EAGVVQSPRYKIIEKKQPVAFWCNPISGHNTLYWYLQNLGQGPELLIRYENEEAVDDSQLPKDRFSAERLKGVDSTLKIQPAELGDSAVYLCASTETSGAVDTQYFGPGTRLTVL.

As regards this clone: Possible read error: a much larger clone is one base away. The gene calls are TRBV6-4 and TRBJ1-2; weak D call: TRBD1 (5 bases). V gave up 3 bases and J gave up 4 bases, with 6 bases separating them. This CDR3 comprises 12 residues. Germline CDR1 and CDR2: MRHNA and SNTAGT. The CDR3 is CASSEGGYGYTF. The CDR3 nucleotides are TGTGCCAGCAGTGAGGGGGGCTATGGCTACACCTTC.

This sequence joins TRBV5-6 and TRBJ2-7; perhaps TRBD1 as D (6 bases). CDR1 is SGHDT and CDR2 is YYEEEE in the germline V gene. V lost 3 bases and J 2 bases, leaving 12 bases between the germline ends. The CDR3 runs 14 residues. This chain's CDR3 is CASSSQGATYEQYF. For the CDR3, the DNA is TGTGCCAGCAGCTCACAGGGAGCAACCTACGAGCAGTACTTC.

This clone was recorded once. The gene calls are TRBV29-1 and TRBJ2-4; no reliable D call. The V end was cut by 2 bases, the J end by 1 base, with 6 bases between. The CDR3 runs 13 residues. Germline CDR1 and CDR2: SQVTM and ANQGSEA. For the CDR3, the DNA is TGCAGCGTTGAATCGGGTGCCAAAAACATTCAGTACTTC. Its translation: CSVESGAKNIQYF.

The chain links TRBV5-4 to TRBJ1-1; 7 nucleotides align to TRBD1. Germline CDR1 reads SGHNT; CDR2 reads YYREEE (reference sequence). V was clipped by 2 bases and J by 4 bases; unmatched bases: 5. The CDR3 sequence is 14 residues long. CDR3 residues: CASSLTTGSTEAFF. DNA for the CDR3: TGTGCCAGCAGCTTAACGACAGGGTCCACTGAAGCTTTCTTT.

CDR3 residues: CATSEGTGWAGELFF. The CDR3 region has the DNA TGTGCCACCAGTGAAGGGACAGGGTGGGCCGGGGAGCTGTTTTTT. The chain recombines TRBV24-1 with TRBJ2-2; 9 nucleotides agree with TRBD1. Germline-derived CDR1 and CDR2 are KGHDR and SFDVKD. CDR3 length: 15 amino acids. V gave up 4 bases and J gave up 6 bases; unmatched junction bases: 5.

The rearrangement links TRBV5-1 to TRBJ1-4; D remains unclear. CDR1 is SGHRS, CDR2 YFSETQ, per germline. The V end was cut by 4 bases, the J end by 7 bases, with 11 bases between. The CDR3 has 13 amino acids. The CDR3 nucleotides read TGCGCCAGCAGCCCGGGATGGGGTGAAAAACTGTTTTTT. Translating it yields CASSPGWGEKLFF.

The gene calls are TRBV19 and TRBJ2-2, with TRBD1 matching 7 bases. The V gene end was trimmed by 4 bases and the J gene end by 6 bases; junction bases not matched to a gene: 5. Germline-derived CDR1 and CDR2 are LNHDA and SQIVND (reference sequence). The CDR3 is made up of 14 amino acids. CDR3 loop: CASSTGQGAGELFF. CDR3 bases: TGTGCCAGTAGTACTGGCCAGGGGGCCGGGGAGCTGTTTTTT.